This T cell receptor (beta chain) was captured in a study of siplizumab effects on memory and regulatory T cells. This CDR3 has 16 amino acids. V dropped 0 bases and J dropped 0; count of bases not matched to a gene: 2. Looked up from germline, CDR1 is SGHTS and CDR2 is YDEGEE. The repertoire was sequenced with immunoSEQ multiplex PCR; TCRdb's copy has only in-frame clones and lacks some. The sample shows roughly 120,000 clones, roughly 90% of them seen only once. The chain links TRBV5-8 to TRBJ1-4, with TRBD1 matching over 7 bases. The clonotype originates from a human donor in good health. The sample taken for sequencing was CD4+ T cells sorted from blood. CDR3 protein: CASSLGGQSTNEKLFF. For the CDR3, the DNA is TGTGCCAGCAGCTTGGGGGGACAGTCAACTAATGAAAAACTGTTTTTT.